A single sample is the source of the 5 T cell receptor beta chains below, sequenced in a study of cytomegalovirus exposure and HLA in healthy donors. This PCR relied on a set of 60 Vbeta primers and 13 Jbeta primers. Clones were sequenced by immunoSEQ multiplex PCR, and TCRdb holds only the in-frame ones, with some missing. This table has around 110,000 clones, about 10% appearing once. Material: PBMCs. The source of these receptors is a young man in good health and CMV-seronegative.

This clone was detected a few times. The chain carries TRBV2 and TRBJ2-7, with a possible D match to TRBD1 (6 bases). The CDR3 is 13 residues long. Germline lookup yields CDR1 SNHLY and CDR2 FYNNEI. V dropped 2 bases and J dropped 4 bases, with 9 bases sitting between them. The CDR3 spells CASSETGKYEQYF. The CDR3 region has the DNA TGTGCCAGCAGTGAAACAGGGAAATACGAGCAGTACTTC.

The rearrangement links TRBV27 to TRBJ2-7; 11 bases are a match to TRBD1. The V gene end was trimmed by 5 bases and the J gene end by 5 bases; junction bases not matched to a gene: 20. This CDR3 is 19 amino acids long. The germline V gene encodes CDR1 MNHEY and CDR2 SMNVEV (reference sequence). Written as DNA, the CDR3 is TGTGCCAGCAGTGCCCCCCGGGACAGGGGGTTCTCCACTGAACACGAGCAGTACTTC. Amino acids: CASSAPRDRGFSTEHEQYF.

J is TRBJ2-7 and V is TRBV27; 7 nucleotides agree with TRBD1. The CDR3 is 15 residues long. Germline V gene data show CDR1 as MNHEY and CDR2 as SMNVEV (reference sequence). The J segment lost 3 bases and the V segment lost 0 bases, leaving 5 bases of the junction unmatched. The CDR3 here is CASSLSWDRFYEQYF. CDR3 DNA: TGTGCCAGCAGTTTATCATGGGACAGATTCTACGAGCAGTACTTC.

V and J are TRBV30 and TRBJ1-1; TRBD1 matches at 8 bases. Germline V gene lookup returns CDR1 GTSNPN and CDR2 SVGIG (reference sequence). The CDR3 extends over 14 amino acids. J lost 3 bases, V lost 4 bases, and 7 bases had no gene match. The DNA for the CDR3 is TGTGCCTGGACGGCAGGGGGCTACGACACTGAAGCTTTCTTT. Encoded protein: CAWTAGGYDTEAFF.

The chain joins TRBV7-9 to TRBJ1-4, with 8 bases fitting TRBD1. From germline, CDR1 is SEHNR and CDR2 FQNEAQ (reference sequence). V lost 5 bases, J lost 1 base, and 6 bases stayed unmatched. The CDR3 sequence is 16 residues long. The CDR3 coding sequence is TGTGCCAGCAGCGTACAGGGGGTAGGAACTAATGAAAAACTGTTTTTT. It encodes CASSVQGVGTNEKLFF. Complete variable domain (other parts from reference TRBV7-9 and TRBJ1-4): DTGVSQNPRHKITKRGQNVTFRCDPISEHNRLYWYRQTLGQGPEFLTYFQNEAQLEKSRLLSDRFSAERPKGSFSTLEIQRTEQGDSAMYLCASSVQGVGTNEKLFFGSGTQLSVL.